The 22 T cell receptor beta chains below were found in one sample sequenced in a study of CD8 T cells in Susac syndrome. RNA was extracted with the RNeasy kit, and a quantity of about 0.45 to 1 ug was reverse transcribed using random hexamers. TCRdb re-called the immunoSEQ multiplex PCR reads with MiXCR, one entry per CDR3 protein. Of more than 200,000 distinct CDR3 sequences in the sample, around 93% were seen once. The sample comprised CD4+ T cells from PBMCs. These receptors all stem from a human donor with multiple sclerosis.

This chain's CDR3 is CASSLNSGVRNQPQHF. In DNA, the CDR3 is TGTGCCAGCAGCTTGAACTCGGGGGTGCGGAATCAGCCCCAGCATTTT. V and J are TRBV5-6 and TRBJ1-5, with a weak D call TRBD1 (5 bases). Germline V lookup: CDR1 SGHDT, CDR2 YYEEEE. The CDR3 runs to 16 residues. V was trimmed by 1 base and J by 4 bases, leaving 15 bases between them. Supplemented by reference TRBV5-6 and TRBJ1-5, the full variable domain reads DAGVTQSPTHLIKTRGQQVTLRCSPKSGHDTVSWYQQALGQGPQFIFQYYEEEERQRGNFPDRFSGHQFPNYSSELNVNALLLGDSALYLCASSLNSGVRNQPQHFGDGTRLSIL.

The chain has TRBV7-8 and TRBJ1-5; no clear D gene. With 2 bases removed from V and 5 bases from J, the gap between germline ends came to 4 bases. The CDR3 is 12 residues long. The germline V gene has CDR1 SGHVS and CDR2 FQNEAQ. DNA of the CDR3: TGTGCCAGCAGCTTAAGTTATCAGCCCCAGCATTTT. Translating it yields CASSLSYQPQHF.

The chain recombines TRBV28 with TRBJ1-2; D possibly corresponds to TRBD1 (5 bases). This CDR3 comprises 13 residues. The germline CDR1 and CDR2 sequences are MDHEN and SYDVKM. Deletions cut 5 bases from V and 6 bases from J, with 13 bases between. The CDR3: CASSITGPNGYTF. The CDR3 DNA follows: TGTGCCAGCAGTATTACAGGACCGAATGGCTACACCTTC.

J is TRBJ1-2 and V is TRBV6-6; 7 nucleotides agree with TRBD1. V shed 7 bases, J shed 2 bases, and the junction held 13 bases outside the gene matches. Per the germline V gene, CDR1 is MNHNY and CDR2 is SVGAGI (reference sequence). CDR3 size: 16 residues. The CDR3 region is CASIHFDRAENYGYTF. In DNA, the CDR3 is TGTGCCAGCATTCACTTTGACAGGGCAGAAAACTATGGCTACACCTTC.

The rearrangement uses TRBV3-1 and TRBJ2-7, with D unclear. Looked up from germline, CDR1 is LGHDT and CDR2 is YNNKEL (reference sequence). Trimming pared 3 bases from V and 6 bases from J, leaving 12 bases between. The CDR3 is 13 amino acids. CDR3 nucleotide sequence: TGTGCCAGCAGCCACAGGTCCCTAGGCGAGCAGTACGTC. Translating it yields CASSHRSLGEQYV.

The J gene is TRBJ2-1, the V gene TRBV28, with 10 nucleotides matching TRBD2. This CDR3 region has 16 residues. Trimming cost V 3 bases and J 0 bases; bases outside gene matches: 2. Germline assignment: CDR1 MDHEN and CDR2 SYDVKM. CDR3 bases: TGTGCCAGCAGTTTGGTAGCGGGGGGCTCCTACAATGAGCAGTTCTTC. This sequence encodes CASSLVAGGSYNEQFF.

This clonotype was seen once. The rearrangement links TRBV9 to TRBJ1-2; no reliable D call. V lost 0 bases to trimming and J lost 2 bases, with 20 bases between them. The CDR3 sequence is 18 residues long. Germline lookup yields CDR1 SGDLS and CDR2 YYNGEE. The CDR3 sequence: CASSVAAGGPGLNYGYTF. The CDR3 region has the DNA TGTGCCAGCAGCGTAGCGGCAGGTGGGCCCGGGCTCAACTATGGCTACACCTTC.

The chain links TRBV5-6 to TRBJ2-1; tentatively, D is TRBD1 or TRBD2 (5 bases each). Trimming removed 0 bases at V and 2 bases at J, with 9 bases between. Germline CDR1 is SGHDT and CDR2 is YYEEEE. This CDR3 has 15 amino acids. CDR3 residues: CASSLAGLPYNEQFF. The CDR3 DNA reads as TGTGCCAGCAGCTTGGCGGGGCTACCCTACAATGAGCAGTTCTTC. Drawing the rest from reference TRBV5-6 and TRBJ2-1, the complete variable domain is DAGVTQSPTHLIKTRGQQVTLRCSPKSGHDTVSWYQQALGQGPQFIFQYYEEEERQRGNFPDRFSGHQFPNYSSELNVNALLLGDSALYLCASSLAGLPYNEQFFGPGTRLTVL.

The V gene is TRBV2, the J gene TRBJ1-3; a possible D gene is TRBD1 (6 bases). Germline values: CDR1 SNHLY, CDR2 FYNNEI. CDR3 size: 15 residues. Trimming removed 6 bases from V and 4 bases from J, with 16 bases in between. The CDR3 here is CASREQGVAGNTIYF. CDR3 bases: TGTGCCAGCAGGGAACAGGGAGTGGCGGGAAACACCATATATTTT.

The CDR3 here is CSGNVGGLNTEAFF. In nucleotides, the CDR3 is TGCAGTGGCAACGTGGGGGGCCTGAACACTGAAGCTTTCTTT. The rearrangement links TRBV20-1 to TRBJ1-1, with a weak D call TRBD1 (6 bases). CDR3 size: 14 residues. The V end lost 7 bases, the J end lost 0 bases, and 15 bases lay between the germline ends. Germline values: CDR1 DFQATT, CDR2 SNEGSKA (reference sequence).

This CDR3 is CASSVTGTGYQPQHF. The CDR3 DNA follows: TGTGCCAGCAGCGTTACCGGGACAGGTTATCAGCCCCAGCATTTT. This chain joins TRBV2 and TRBJ1-5; 8 nucleotides line up with TRBD1. The CDR3 runs 15 residues. V was clipped by 6 bases and J by 5 bases; unmatched bases: 9. CDR1 is SNHLY and CDR2 is FYNNEI in the germline V gene.

The rearrangement links TRBV2 to TRBJ1-3; D is undetermined. The CDR3 runs 12 residues. V was cut by 4 bases and J by 3 bases, with 4 bases left in between. Per the germline V gene, CDR1 is SNHLY and CDR2 is FYNNEI. CDR3 sequence: CASSGYGNTIYF. The CDR3 coding sequence is TGTGCCAGCAGTGGATATGGAAACACCATATATTTT.

The chain is built from TRBV30 and TRBJ2-3; TRBD1 agrees at 10 bases. Germline values: CDR1 GTSNPN, CDR2 SVGIG (reference sequence). Germline trimming cut 6 bases from V and 0 bases from J; bases unmatched to any gene: 6. The CDR3 totals 15 residues. CDR3 sequence (DNA): TGTGCCTGCACGGGACAGGGGACGAGCACAGATACGCAGTATTTT. Translating it yields CACTGQGTSTDTQYF.

The CDR3 bases are TGTGCCAGCAGGGACAGGGAGTACGAGCAGTACTTC. Its protein is CASRDREYEQYF. The chain recombines TRBV6-6 with TRBJ2-7; 8 nucleotides line up with TRBD1. V lost 6 bases to trimming and J lost 4 bases; unmatched junction nucleotides: 2. The CDR3 has 12 amino acids. Germline V gene lookup returns CDR1 MNHNY and CDR2 SVGAGI (reference sequence).

V and J are TRBV20-1 and TRBJ2-7; D is ambiguous. The CDR3 consists of 13 residues. V lost 1 base and J lost 4, with 11 bases in between. Germline V gene lookup returns CDR1 DFQATT and CDR2 SNEGSKA (reference sequence). The CDR3 sequence: CSARVRNGYEQYF. The CDR3 nucleotides read TGCAGTGCTAGAGTTAGAAATGGATACGAGCAGTACTTC.

V and J are TRBV5-4 and TRBJ2-7, with D possibly matching TRBD2 (5 bases). CDR1 and CDR2 from the germline V gene are SGHNT and YYREEE (reference sequence). The CDR3 has 14 amino acids. The V end lost 4 bases, the J end lost 5 bases, and 16 bases lay between the germline ends. The CDR3 nucleotides read TGTGCCAGCAGCCTGGACTCCGGTGGGGACGAGCAGTACTTC. Its protein product is CASSLDSGGDEQYF.

The chain has TRBV7-9 and TRBJ2-1, with D possibly called TRBD1 or TRBD2 (5 bases each). The CDR3 contains 14 residues. Deletions cut 5 bases from V and 8 bases from J, with 16 bases between. Germline V gene sequence: CDR1 SEHNR, CDR2 FQNEAQ (reference sequence). CDR3 in DNA: TGTGCCAGCAGCCTAAAGCAGGGTAGCGATGAGCAGTTCTTC. Encoded protein: CASSLKQGSDEQFF.

The genes are TRBV24-1 and TRBJ2-1; 7 bases match TRBD2. V shed 1 base and J 3 bases; nucleotides not matched to a gene: 14. This CDR3 spans 19 amino acids. Germline V gene data show CDR1 as KGHDR and CDR2 as SFDVKD. The CDR3 bases are TGTGCCACCAGTGATTTATTTACTCTGGCGGGAGTCCTCTACAATGAGCAGTTCTTC. Its protein product is CATSDLFTLAGVLYNEQFF.

The CDR3 sequence: CASSERGRSTEAFF. As DNA, the CDR3 is TGTGCCAGCAGTGAGCGGGGGCGGTCCACTGAAGCTTTCTTT. V is TRBV6-1 and J is TRBJ1-1, with D perhaps TRBD1 (6 bases). Germline loops: CDR1 MNHNS, CDR2 SASEGT. The CDR3 sequence is 14 residues long. V was cut by 3 bases and J by 4 bases, with 12 bases left in between.

The chain uses TRBV3-1 and TRBJ1-4; D gene uncertain. V lost 4 bases and J lost 4, with 16 bases in between. Germline CDR1 and CDR2: LGHDT and YNNKEL (reference sequence). CDR3 length: 16 amino acids. CDR3 DNA: TGTGCCAGCAGCCTCTTACCCGGGCGGGGTAATGAAAAACTGTTTTTT. Its translation: CASSLLPGRGNEKLFF.

The chain recombines TRBV20-1 with TRBJ2-7; unclear D gene. The germline V gene has CDR1 DFQATT and CDR2 SNEGSKA (reference sequence). The V end lost 0 bases, the J end lost 0 bases, and 6 bases lay between the germline ends. The CDR3 sequence is 13 residues long. The CDR3 coding sequence is TGCAGTGCTAGAGATTGGTCCTCCTACGAGCAGTACTTC. Translated: CSARDWSSYEQYF.

This sequence joins TRBV7-6 and TRBJ2-2, with TRBD1 matching over 9 bases. The CDR3 spans 14 residues. Germline CDR1 SGHVS, CDR2 FNYEAQ. J was trimmed by 4 bases and V by 5 bases; bases with no gene match: 2. This chain's CDR3 is CASSGTGSTGELFF. The CDR3 nucleotides are TGTGCCAGCAGCGGGACAGGGAGCACCGGGGAGCTGTTTTTT.